This T cell receptor (beta chain) came from a study of shared clonotypes between healthy human individuals. Across the whole study: The donor group consisted of a couple of women and a few men, aged 18 to 49.

Study conclusions and caveats: Though the depth was large, rarefaction showed that sorted-subset sequencing was incomplete. Naive subsets typically showed greater estimated richness than memory subsets. Shared across several donors were 5% to 6% of the naive CD4 clonotypes.

Profiling relied on immunoSEQ multiplex PCR, and the TCRdb table lists in-frame clones only, not all of them. The data contain about 110,000 clones, around 73% of them seen just once; the ten biggest clones take up roughly 24%. V dropped 5 bases and J dropped 7; count of bases not matched to a gene: 6. From germline, CDR1 is SGHNT and CDR2 YENEEA. The CDR3 contains 15 residues. As concerns this clone: Its antigen is not identified.

The sequence came from a woman in her twenties or thirties in good health. The chain links TRBV11-3 to TRBJ2-1; TRBD2 matches 12 bases. Specimen: memory CD8+ T cells sorted from blood. Subset noted: CD45RO+ cells pooled with CCR7-negative TemRA cells. The chain's CDR3 is CASSATSGSGNEQFF. CDR3 nucleotide sequence: TGTGCCAGCAGCGCGACTAGCGGGAGTGGTAATGAGCAGTTCTTC.